One sample yielded the 29 T cell receptor beta chains listed below, sequenced in a study of PD-1 blockade in classical Hodgkin lymphoma. This sample's time point: cycle 4 day 1 (C4D1), after five to seven weeks of nivolumab. All trial patients relapsed after autologous stem cell transplantation. The data were produced by immunoSEQ multiplex PCR, yet TCRdb's version contains in-frame clones alone and is incomplete. Of over 75,000 clones in the sample, roughly nine tenths were seen once. The material was peripheral blood mononuclear cells (PBMCs), obtained before the fourth cycle of nivolumab. The receptors stem from a human donor with classical Hodgkin lymphoma.

The chain employs TRBV19 and TRBJ2-1, with TRBD1 identical over 8 bases. The J segment lost 4 bases and the V segment lost 10 bases, leaving 9 bases of the junction unmatched. Germline CDR1 reads LNHDA; CDR2 reads SQIVND (reference sequence). This CDR3 spans 14 amino acids. The CDR3 spells CATHRDRSYNEQFF. The CDR3 DNA follows: TGTGCCACACACCGGGACAGGTCATACAATGAGCAGTTCTTC.

Notes on this clone: Other DNA sequences in this specimen translate into the identical CDR3. This chain joins TRBV7-2 and TRBJ2-3; 8 bases align to TRBD2. V lost 5 bases to trimming and J lost 6 bases; unmatched junction nucleotides: 7. Germline CDR1 reads SGHTA; CDR2 reads FQGNSA. CDR3 length equals 14 residues. Here the CDR3 DNA reads TGTGCCAGCAGCCCCGGACTAGCAACGGATACGCAGTATTTT. Amino acids: CASSPGLATDTQYF. The whole variable domain, filled in from reference TRBV7-2 and TRBJ2-3, reads GAGVSQSPSNKVTEKGKDVELRCDPISGHTALYWYRQSLGQGLEFLIYFQGNSAPDKSGLPSDRFSAERTGGSVSTLTIQRTQQEDSAVYLCASSPGLATDTQYFGPGTRLTVL.

The chain uses TRBV9 and TRBJ2-6; the D gene could be TRBD1 or TRBD2 (6 bases each). V lost 0 bases and J lost 1, with 17 bases in between. This CDR3 is built from 19 residues. Germline CDR1 is SGDLS and CDR2 is YYNGEE. CDR3 in amino acids: CASSVVHREVISGANVLTF. The CDR3 bases are TGTGCCAGCAGCGTAGTTCACAGGGAGGTCATATCTGGGGCCAACGTCCTGACTTTC.

V usage is TRBV7-6 and J usage is TRBJ2-1; 8 bases agree with TRBD2. This CDR3 has 15 amino acids. Germline-derived CDR1 and CDR2 are SGHVS and FNYEAQ. Trimming removed 5 bases from V and 10 bases from J; junction bases left unmatched: 13. CDR3 region: CASSRVFRAGEEQFF. The CDR3 DNA reads as TGTGCCAGCAGCCGAGTCTTTCGAGCGGGGGAAGAGCAGTTCTTC.

This clone was seen a single time. The chain carries TRBV18 and TRBJ2-7; TRBD2 agrees at 9 bases. From germline, CDR1 is KGHSH and CDR2 LQKENI. The CDR3 has 15 amino acids. Germline trimming cut 6 bases from V and 4 bases from J; bases unmatched to any gene: 10. The CDR3 is CASSASGGKRYEQYF. The CDR3 nucleotides read TGTGCCAGCTCGGCCAGCGGGGGGAAGAGGTACGAGCAGTACTTC.

The genes are TRBV6-5 and TRBJ2-5; D is undetermined. This CDR3 region has 14 residues. Trimming removed 6 bases at V and 0 bases at J, with 11 bases between. Germline CDR1 MNHEY, CDR2 SVGAGI. CDR3 DNA: TGTGCCAGCAGCCGAAGGACGAACCAAGAGACCCAGTACTTC. Its protein is CASSRRTNQETQYF.

The chain carries TRBV7-9 and TRBJ2-7; D is possibly TRBD1 or TRBD2 (5 bases each). Germline V lookup: CDR1 SEHNR, CDR2 FQNEAQ (reference sequence). The CDR3 totals 15 residues. The ends were cut back, 5 bases at V and 5 bases at J, with 19 bases in the middle. CDR3 coding DNA: TGTGCCAGCAGCCAAGGACCGGGGCAAGTCGACGAGCAGTACTTC. It is translated as CASSQGPGQVDEQYF.

CDR3 nucleotide sequence: TGTGCCAGCAGCAACACGCCGGGCCTTATCTTCCAAGAGACCCAGTACTTC. It specifies CASSNTPGLIFQETQYF. The J gene is TRBJ2-5, the V gene TRBV7-8; D call uncertain. The CDR3 is made up of 17 amino acids. The germline gives CDR1 SGHVS, CDR2 FQNEAQ. V shed 5 bases and J shed 1 base, with 20 bases lying between them.

The chain links TRBV15 to TRBJ2-5, with 8 bases matching TRBD1. The germline CDR1 and CDR2 sequences are LNHNV and YYDKDF (reference sequence). There are 15 residues in the CDR3. Trimming at V came to 2 bases and at J to 5 bases, leaving 7 bases not matched to a gene. In DNA, the CDR3 is TGTGCCACCAGCAGAACAGGGGGAAGAGTGGAGACCCAGTACTTC. Its translation: CATSRTGGRVETQYF.

This chain links TRBV5-6 with TRBJ1-1; no reliable D call. The germline CDR1 and CDR2 sequences are SGHDT and YYEEEE. The CDR3 runs 12 residues. V dropped 7 bases and J dropped 5 bases, with 12 bases sitting between them. The CDR3 coding sequence is TGTGCCAGCCCCTTGACGAGGACTGAAGCTTTCTTT. As protein: CASPLTRTEAFF.

This clone was recorded once. V usage is TRBV28 and J usage is TRBJ1-1; D gene uncertain. V lost 4 bases and J lost 5, with 17 bases in between. The CDR3 is 15 amino acids. The germline V gene encodes CDR1 MDHEN and CDR2 SYDVKM. The CDR3 sequence: CASSSPRRSATEAFF. The CDR3 DNA sequence: TGTGCCAGCAGTTCCCCCCGGCGGAGCGCGACTGAAGCTTTCTTT.

This chain connects TRBV11-2 to TRBJ2-7; unclear D gene. The germline V gene encodes CDR1 SGHAT and CDR2 FQNNGV. This CDR3 is 14 amino acids long. V was pared by 2 bases and J by 5 bases, with 13 bases between. CDR3 DNA sequence: TGTGCCAGCAGCTTAATGGGCTCTGTGGACGAGCAGTACTTC. Its translation: CASSLMGSVDEQYF.

V usage is TRBV6-6 and J usage is TRBJ1-3; D unresolved. CDR1 is MNHNY and CDR2 is SVGAGI in the germline V gene (reference sequence). Between the trimmed V and J ends, which lost 10 bases and 0 bases, there was a span of 13 bases. This CDR3 has 14 residues. As DNA, the CDR3 is TGTGCCACCATCACGGCGGGCTCTGGAAACACCATATATTTT. Its translation is CATITAGSGNTIYF.

This clone was picked up one time. The chain recombines TRBV11-2 with TRBJ2-1; 10 bases line up with TRBD2. This CDR3 has 19 amino acids. V gave up 1 base and J gave up 3 bases; unmatched junction bases: 12. Germline loops: CDR1 SGHAT, CDR2 FQNNGV. CDR3 in DNA: TGTGCCAGCAGCTTAGTCGCTAGCGGGGGCCGTTACTACTACAATGAGCAGTTCTTC. Protein sequence: CASSLVASGGRYYYNEQFF.

This chain uses TRBV6-5 with TRBJ1-4; a weak D match, TRBD1 (5 bases). The V end was cut by 6 bases, the J end by 4 bases, with 15 bases between. The CDR3 sequence is 15 residues long. Germline CDR1 MNHEY, CDR2 SVGAGI. The CDR3 nucleotides read TGTGCCAGCAGCTACCAACAGGAAAATAATGAAAAACTGTTTTTT. This translates into CASSYQQENNEKLFF.

The chain combines TRBV6-5 with TRBJ1-2, with D possibly being TRBD1 (6 bases). Trimming pared 5 bases from V and 10 bases from J, leaving 17 bases between. From germline, CDR1 is MNHEY and CDR2 SVGAGI. The CDR3 contains 13 residues. The CDR3: CASSDVPGASYTF. As DNA, the CDR3 is TGTGCCAGCAGTGATGTACCAGGGGCCTCCTACACCTTC.

The chain is built from TRBV30 and TRBJ2-5; TRBD2 might be the D (6 bases). Trimming took off 2 bases at V and 4 bases at J, with 23 bases between the two ends. The length of the CDR3 is 17 residues. Germline CDR1 GTSNPN, CDR2 SVGIG (reference sequence). In DNA form, the CDR3 reads TGTGCCTGGAGTCATACCGCTTGGAGGGGTATTCGAGAGACCCAGTACTTC. Amino acid sequence: CAWSHTAWRGIRETQYF.

The chain uses TRBV7-9 and TRBJ2-3; the D gene is possibly TRBD1 (5 bases). The germline V gene encodes CDR1 SEHNR and CDR2 FQNEAQ (reference sequence). CDR3 length: 17 residues. The V end lost 3 bases, the J end lost 1 base, and 17 bases lay between the germline ends. CDR3 DNA sequence: TGTGCCAGCAGCTTGAGCAGAGCAGGGCTTCGCACAGATACGCAGTATTTT. This gives the protein CASSLSRAGLRTDTQYF.

The rearrangement joins TRBV5-1 to TRBJ1-2, with D possibly matching TRBD1 (6 bases). The V gene's germline CDR1 is SGHRS and CDR2 YFSETQ. V lost 0 bases to trimming and J lost 2 bases, with 11 bases between them. This CDR3 has 15 residues. CDR3 in DNA: TGCGCCAGCAGCTTGGAACAGGGAAGAAACTATGGCTACACCTTC. It is translated as CASSLEQGRNYGYTF. Together with reference TRBV5-1 and TRBJ1-2, the CDR3 gives the full variable domain: KAGVTQTPRYLIKTRGQQVTLSCSPISGHRSVSWYQQTPGQGLQFLFEYFSETQRNKGNFPGRFSGRQFSNSRSEMNVSTLELGDSALYLCASSLEQGRNYGYTFGSGTRLTVV.

The rearrangement joins TRBV7-7 to TRBJ2-1; 9 nucleotides agree with TRBD2. Germline CDR1 SSHAT, CDR2 FNYEAQ (reference sequence). Unmatched junction bases numbered 7, after V lost 0 bases and J lost 7 bases. The CDR3 runs 16 residues. Here the CDR3 DNA reads TGTGCCAGCAGCTTAGCTGGGAAGCGGGGGGCAAATGAGCAGTTCTTC. Protein: CASSLAGKRGANEQFF. Supplemented by reference TRBV7-7 and TRBJ2-1, the full variable domain reads GAGVSQSPRYKVTKRGQDVTLRCDPISSHATLYWYQQALGQGPEFLTYFNYEAQPDKSGLPSDRFSAERPEGSISTLTIQRTEQRDSAMYRCASSLAGKRGANEQFFGPGTRLTVL.

The rearrangement links TRBV25-1 to TRBJ2-5; no firm D call. This CDR3 contains 11 residues. Germline CDR1 MGHDK, CDR2 SYGVNS. V gave up 3 bases and J gave up 6 bases, with 5 bases separating them. CDR3 nucleotides: TGTGCCAGCAGTGACGAAAAGACCCAGTACTTC. Protein sequence: CASSDEKTQYF.

Note on this clone: Just one base apart from a much larger clone, this may be a read error. The gene calls are TRBV30 and TRBJ1-5; D remains ambiguous. Per germline, CDR1 GTSNPN and CDR2 SVGIG (reference sequence). This CDR3 has 14 amino acids. The CDR3 region has the DNA TGTGCCTGGAGTGGTTTCGCCGCAAATCAGCCCCGGCATTTT. This encodes CAWSGFAANQPRHF.

Written as DNA, the CDR3 is TGCAGCGTCGATCTGAGCTCCTACAATGAGCAGTTCTTC. Translating gives CSVDLSSYNEQFF. The chain employs TRBV29-1 and TRBJ2-1; D remains ambiguous. V was trimmed by 6 bases and J by 0 bases, leaving 9 bases between them. Per the germline V gene, CDR1 is SQVTM and CDR2 is ANQGSEA. The CDR3 sequence is 13 residues long.

The rearrangement joins TRBV28 to TRBJ1-2, with D perhaps matching TRBD1 (6 bases). The length of the CDR3 is 15 residues. CDR1 and CDR2 from the germline V gene are MDHEN and SYDVKM. V lost 3 bases and J lost 6, with 17 bases in between. The CDR3 bases are TGTGCCAGCAGTTTCTTCAGCGGGGGGCGAAATGGCTACACCTTC. Translating gives CASSFFSGGRNGYTF.

The chain employs TRBV30 and TRBJ2-7; the D is unclear. Germline V gene lookup returns CDR1 GTSNPN and CDR2 SVGIG (reference sequence). The ends were cut back, 1 base at V and 5 bases at J, with 12 bases in the middle. The CDR3 loop spans 13 amino acids. This CDR3 reads CAWSESRIDEQYF. DNA of the CDR3: TGTGCCTGGAGTGAAAGTCGGATAGACGAGCAGTACTTC.

This clone has only one observation. One end of the junction varies from germline; a read error may be responsible. The chain joins TRBV11-2 to TRBJ2-3; 12 bases agree with TRBD1. The CDR3 runs 15 residues. Per germline, CDR1 SGHAT and CDR2 FQNNGV. The chain's CDR3 is CASRAGTGGTDTQYF. The CDR3 DNA is TGTGCCAGCAGGGCCGGGACAGGGGGCACGGATACGCAGTATTTT.

J is TRBJ1-5 and V is TRBV6-6; tentatively, D is TRBD1 (5 bases). The V end lost 2 bases, the J end lost 6 bases, and 11 bases lay between the germline ends. Germline values: CDR1 MNHNY, CDR2 SVGAGI (reference sequence). This CDR3 has 14 amino acids. The CDR3 here is CASSYRSGFQPQHF. The CDR3 DNA follows: TGTGCCAGCAGTTACCGATCAGGGTTTCAGCCCCAGCATTTT.

This chain connects TRBV19 to TRBJ1-3; 7 bases align to TRBD1. The CDR3 is 14 residues long. V lost 6 bases and J lost 4; bases outside the gene matches: 6. Germline loops: CDR1 LNHDA, CDR2 SQIVND (reference sequence). The CDR3: CASRETGSGNTIYF. CDR3 bases: TGTGCCAGTAGAGAGACAGGGTCGGGAAACACCATATATTTT.

The chain carries TRBV6-6 and TRBJ2-7; 9 positions agree with TRBD2. Looked up from germline, CDR1 is MNHNY and CDR2 is SVGAGI (reference sequence). V shed 4 bases and J 3 bases; nucleotides not matched to a gene: 4. The CDR3 runs 14 residues. For the CDR3, the DNA is TGTGCCAGCAGTTTTGGGACTAGCTTCTACGAGCAGTACTTC. Its protein product is CASSFGTSFYEQYF.